These T cell receptor beta chains were read from a single sample in a study of human T cells and chemical hapten exposure. In TCRdb, the RACE reads were re-called with MiXCR into one record per CDR3 protein. The data hold 75,000 to 100,000 distinct CDR3 sequences, with approximately 13% observed a single time. The sequences come from whole blood, collected in connection with sensitization to the hapten diphenylcyclopropenone (DPC). All receptors derive from a woman aged 40 to 50 with alopecia areata. Some clones in this sample may be carry-over from other donors' samples. CDR3s include the opening cysteine and the closing phenylalanine or tryptophan. The D gene is left open where the match is weak. A clone size is listed for some rows: how often the clone was seen (once, few, many), or a class if it is expanded.

CDR3 protein	CDR3 DNA	V gene	D gene	J gene	clone size
CASSETLPRPGELFF	TGTGCCAGCAGTGAAACCCTACCGAGGCCCGGGGAGCTGTTTTTT	TRBV2	-	TRBJ2-2	few
CAISESGNTEAFF	TGTGCCATCAGTGAGTCAGGGAACACTGAAGCTTTCTTT	TRBV10-3	-	TRBJ1-1	-
CASSLRADSDTQYF	TGTGCCAGCAGCTTACGGGCGGACTCAGATACGCAGTATTTT	TRBV7-9	-	TRBJ2-3	-
CASSPGQLLDEQYF	TGTGCCAGCAGCCCGGGACAACTACTTGACGAGCAGTACTTC	TRBV5-5	-	TRBJ2-7	few
CSVEDARYEQFF	TGCAGCGTTGAAGATGCACGGTATGAGCAGTTCTTC	TRBV29-1	-	TRBJ2-1	-
CASSLEGTPISSYEQYF	TGTGCCAGCAGCTTAGAGGGGACTCCTATATCATCCTACGAGCAGTACTTC	TRBV11-3	-	TRBJ2-7	-
CASSPIGGQGHGYTF	TGTGCCAGCAGCCCTATTGGCGGACAGGGACATGGCTACACCTTC	TRBV3-1	TRBD1	TRBJ1-2	many
CASKSGTAGNQPQHF	TGTGCCAGCAAATCGGGGACAGCCGGCAATCAGCCCCAGCATTTT	TRBV28	TRBD1	TRBJ1-5	-
CASSSHVTTSGRSSSYNEQFF	TGTGCCAGCAGCTCCCACGTCACTACTAGCGGGAGGTCGAGCTCCTACAATGAGCAGTTCTTC	TRBV11-2	TRBD2	TRBJ2-1	many
CASKELAGRYNEQFF	TGTGCCAGCAAAGAGTTAGCGGGAAGGTACAATGAGCAGTTCTTC	TRBV2	TRBD2	TRBJ2-1	few
CASSWGRAAEAFF	TGTGCCAGCAGCTGGGGACGTGCCGCTGAAGCTTTCTTT	TRBV11-2	-	TRBJ1-1	many
CAWSVYESGELFF	TGTGCCTGGAGTGTGTATGAGTCCGGGGAGCTGTTTTTT	TRBV30	-	TRBJ2-2	-
CASSLAGSLAGNNEQFF	TGTGCCAGCAGCTTAGCGGGTTCACTAGCGGGAAACAATGAGCAGTTCTTC	TRBV7-9	TRBD2	TRBJ2-1	few
CASSPIPGTRNEQYF	TGTGCCAGCAGCCCCATACCCGGGACGCGAAACGAGCAGTACTTC	TRBV4-2	-	TRBJ2-7	few
CASSAGGFNSYTF	TGTGCCAGCAGTGCCGGGGGCTTTAATAGCTACACCTTC	TRBV6-4	-	TRBJ1-2	-
CASTVGTNQETQYF	TGCGCCAGCACGGTGGGGACAAACCAAGAGACCCAGTACTTC	TRBV5-1	-	TRBJ2-5	-
CASSLRSVYTQYF	TGTGCCAGCAGTCTCCGGAGCGTATATACGCAGTATTTT	TRBV28	-	TRBJ2-3	many
CSAKPLGRFSLYEQFF	TGCAGTGCTAAACCTTTGGGGCGATTCTCCCTCTATGAGCAGTTCTTC	TRBV20-1	-	TRBJ2-1	-
CSATHPTKSYEQYF	TGCAGTGCTACCCATCCTACTAAATCCTACGAGCAGTACTTC	TRBV20-1	-	TRBJ2-7	few
CASSYPNWLVSSYNEQFF	TGTGCCAGCAGTTACCCGAACTGGCTGGTCAGCTCCTACAATGAGCAGTTCTTC	TRBV6-2/TRBV6-3	-	TRBJ2-1	few
CASSLGGRPYEQYF	TGTGCCAGCAGCTTAGGTGGGAGGCCCTACGAGCAGTACTTC	TRBV7-2	-	TRBJ2-7	-
CASTPGRYYEQYF	TGTGCCAGCACTCCCGGACGGTACTACGAGCAGTACTTC	TRBV7-2	-	TRBJ2-7	-
CASSSGGVGNSPLHF	TGTGCCAGCAGCTCTGGGGGAGTGGGGAATTCACCCCTCCACTTT	TRBV7-9	-	TRBJ1-6	-
CASSLPQGRTGELFF	TGTGCCAGCAGTTTACCCCAGGGGCGCACCGGGGAGCTGTTTTTT	TRBV28	-	TRBJ2-2	-
CAISESLEDGYTF	TGTGCCATCAGTGAGTCGCTCGAGGATGGCTACACCTTC	TRBV10-3	-	TRBJ1-2	few
CASSLLAGGFPYEQYF	TGTGCCAGCAGTTTACTAGCGGGAGGGTTCCCCTACGAGCAGTACTTC	TRBV27	TRBD2	TRBJ2-7	many
CSASTGDHNEQFF	TGCAGTGCTAGTACGGGGGACCACAATGAGCAGTTCTTC	TRBV20-1	-	TRBJ2-1	-
CASSFEGPYEQYF	TGTGCCAGCAGTTTTGAGGGACCCTACGAGCAGTACTTC	TRBV12-3/TRBV12-4	-	TRBJ2-7	few
CASSRGQEKLFF	TGTGCCAGCAGTCGGGGGCAAGAAAAACTGTTTTTT	TRBV7-2	-	TRBJ1-4	-
CASSVVQEGQYF	TGTGCCAGCAGCGTTGTTCAAGAGGGGCAGTACTTC	TRBV5-5	-	TRBJ2-7	-
CASTLQGMNTEAFF	TGCGCCAGCACGCTACAGGGGATGAACACTGAAGCTTTCTTT	TRBV5-1	TRBD1	TRBJ1-1	-
CSASQRGGTDTQYF	TGCAGTGCTAGCCAGCGGGGCGGAACAGATACGCAGTATTTT	TRBV20-1	TRBD2	TRBJ2-3	few
CASSPMRTDRGYTF	TGTGCCAGCAGTCCGATGCGGACAGATCGCGGCTACACCTTC	TRBV2	-	TRBJ1-2	few
CASSLTGGGNIQYF	TGTGCCAGCAGCTTAACAGGGGGAGGAAACATTCAGTACTTC	TRBV7-2	TRBD1	TRBJ2-4	many
CASSFRRSDTQYF	TGTGCCAGCAGCTTTCGGAGGTCAGATACGCAGTATTTT	TRBV11-1	-	TRBJ2-3	-
CASSLTAHGGVNEQFF	TGTGCCAGCAGCTTGACAGCGCACGGGGGGGTAAATGAGCAGTTCTTC	TRBV11-1	TRBD2	TRBJ2-1	few
CSVGGLYRGSYNEQFF	TGCAGCGTTGGCGGTCTTTACAGGGGATCCTACAATGAGCAGTTCTTC	TRBV29-1	TRBD1	TRBJ2-1	-
CASSFAGYTGYTF	TGTGCCAGCAGTTTCGCGGGGTACACTGGCTACACCTTC	TRBV12-3/TRBV12-4	-	TRBJ1-2	few
CAWYVTGRVTEAFF	TGTGCCTGGTACGTGACTGGAAGGGTAACTGAAGCTTTCTTT	TRBV30	-	TRBJ1-1	few
CASSENRAINNSPLHF	TGTGCCAGCAGTGAGAACAGGGCGATAAATAATTCACCCCTCCACTTT	TRBV2	-	TRBJ1-6	many
CASSFGGSYEQYF	TGTGCCAGCAGCTTTGGAGGGTCTTACGAGCAGTACTTC	TRBV11-3	-	TRBJ2-7	many
CASSLAGVRNTYNSPLHF	TGTGCCAGCAGTTTAGCGGGAGTCCGGAATACCTATAATTCACCCCTCCACTTT	TRBV27	-	TRBJ1-6	many
CASSSGIAKNIQYF	TGTGCCAGCAGCTCGGGGATCGCCAAAAACATTCAGTACTTC	TRBV5-8	-	TRBJ2-4	few
CASSLGRQQETQYF	TGTGCCAGCAGCTTAGGCCGTCAGCAAGAGACCCAGTACTTC	TRBV7-2	-	TRBJ2-5	-
CASISPGDHKYF	TGTGCCAGCATTTCACCAGGGGATCACAAGTACTTC	TRBV28	-	TRBJ2-5	-
CASSPGLARTGELFF	TGTGCCAGCAGCCCCGGACTAGCGAGAACCGGGGAGCTGTTTTTT	TRBV7-3	TRBD2	TRBJ2-2	-
CASSFSQSNQPQHF	TGTGCCAGCAGTTTTTCCCAGAGCAATCAGCCCCAGCATTTT	TRBV12-3/TRBV12-4	-	TRBJ1-5	-
CSARGPRDLNTGELFF	TGCAGTGCTAGAGGGCCTAGGGACTTAAACACCGGGGAGCTGTTTTTT	TRBV20-1	-	TRBJ2-2	many
CASSKVTAGDQPQHF	TGTGCCAGCAGCAAAGTTACGGCAGGTGATCAGCCCCAGCATTTT	TRBV21-1	-	TRBJ1-5	-
CASSPRGQREKPQHF	TGTGCCAGCAGTCCCCGGGGACAGAGGGAAAAGCCCCAGCATTTT	TRBV6-6	TRBD1	TRBJ1-5	few
CSARINGGRLFF	TGCAGTGCTCGTATCAATGGGGGGAGACTGTTTTTT	TRBV20-1	-	TRBJ1-4	-